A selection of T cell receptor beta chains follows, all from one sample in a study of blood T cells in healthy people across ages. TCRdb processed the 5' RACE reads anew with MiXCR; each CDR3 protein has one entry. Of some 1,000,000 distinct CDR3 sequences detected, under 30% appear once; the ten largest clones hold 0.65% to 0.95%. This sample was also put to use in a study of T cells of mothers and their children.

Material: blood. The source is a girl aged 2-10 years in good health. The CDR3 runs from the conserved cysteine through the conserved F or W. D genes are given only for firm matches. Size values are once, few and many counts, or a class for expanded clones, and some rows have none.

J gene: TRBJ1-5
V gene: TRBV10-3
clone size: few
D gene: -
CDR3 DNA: TGTGCCATCAGTGATTCCCAGGGAAGCATTCAGCCCCAGCATTTT
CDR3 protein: CAISDSQGSIQPQHF

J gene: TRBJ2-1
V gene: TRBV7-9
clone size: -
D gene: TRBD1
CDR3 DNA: TGTGCCAGCAGCTCCGAGACAGGGTACAATGAGCAGTTCTTC
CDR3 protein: CASSSETGYNEQFF

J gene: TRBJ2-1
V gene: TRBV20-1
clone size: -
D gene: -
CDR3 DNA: TGCAGTGCTAGAGTATACACCACTCGGGACAATGAGCAGTTCTTC
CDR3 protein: CSARVYTTRDNEQFF

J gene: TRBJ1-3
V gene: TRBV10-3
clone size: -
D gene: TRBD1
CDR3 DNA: TGTGCCATCAGTGAGTCGGGGACAGGGGATGGAAACACCATATATTTT
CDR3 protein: CAISESGTGDGNTIYF

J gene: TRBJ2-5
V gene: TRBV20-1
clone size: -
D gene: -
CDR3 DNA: TGCAGTGCTACCGGGACTCTGGGGGAGACCCAGTACTTC
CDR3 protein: CSATGTLGETQYF

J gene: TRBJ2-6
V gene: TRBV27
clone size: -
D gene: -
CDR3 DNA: TGTGCCAGCAGTCCTAGACTGTTATCTGGGGCCAACGTCCTGACTTTC
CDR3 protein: CASSPRLLSGANVLTF

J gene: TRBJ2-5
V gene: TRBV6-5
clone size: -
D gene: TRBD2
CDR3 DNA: TGTGCCAGCAGTTACTGGGGCGGGACTAGCCTGGAGACCCAGTACTTC
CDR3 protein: CASSYWGGTSLETQYF

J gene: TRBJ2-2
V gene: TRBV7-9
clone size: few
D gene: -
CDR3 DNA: TGTGCCAGCAGCTTGGAGGAATTCAGGCTGTCCACCGGGGAGCTGTTTTTT
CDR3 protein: CASSLEEFRLSTGELFF

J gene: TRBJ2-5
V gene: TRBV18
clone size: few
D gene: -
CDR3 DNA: TGTGCCAGCTCACCCCCAACAGGGACGAGGGAGACCCAGTACTTC
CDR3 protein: CASSPPTGTRETQYF

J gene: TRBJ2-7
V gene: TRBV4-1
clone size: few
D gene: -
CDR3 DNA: TGCGCCAGCAGCCAAGAATCGGACAGCGAGCAGTACTTC
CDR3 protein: CASSQESDSEQYF

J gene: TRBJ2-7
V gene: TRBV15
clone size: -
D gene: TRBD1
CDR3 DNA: TGTGCCACCAGCAGAGATTCGACAGGGGACTACGAGCAGTACTTC
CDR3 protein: CATSRDSTGDYEQYF

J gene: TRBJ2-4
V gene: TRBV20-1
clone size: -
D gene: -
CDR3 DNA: TGCAGTGCTAGAGGGGCAGGCAACATTCAGTACTTC
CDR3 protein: CSARGAGNIQYF

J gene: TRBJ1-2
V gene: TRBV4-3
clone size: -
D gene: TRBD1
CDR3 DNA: TGCGCCAGCAGCCAAGAGTTTCTTGGGACAGGGGGCGGCTATGGCTACACCTTC
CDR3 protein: CASSQEFLGTGGGYGYTF

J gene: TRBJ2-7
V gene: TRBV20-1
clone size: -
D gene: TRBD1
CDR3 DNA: TGCAGTGCTAGCCAGGGGGCTTACGAGCAGTACTTC
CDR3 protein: CSASQGAYEQYF

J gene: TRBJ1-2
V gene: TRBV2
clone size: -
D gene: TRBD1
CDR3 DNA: TGTGCCAGCACCTTAAAACAGGGGGCGGAATATGGCTACACCTTC
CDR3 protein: CASTLKQGAEYGYTF

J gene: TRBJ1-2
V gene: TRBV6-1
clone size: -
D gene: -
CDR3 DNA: TGTGCCAGCAGTGACCCGGGTCCAGCCCTTGGCTACACCTTC
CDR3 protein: CASSDPGPALGYTF

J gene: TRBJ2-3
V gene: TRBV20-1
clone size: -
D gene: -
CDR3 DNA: TGCAGTGCTACTCTGGGTCAGACTAGCACAGATACGCAGTATTTT
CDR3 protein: CSATLGQTSTDTQYF

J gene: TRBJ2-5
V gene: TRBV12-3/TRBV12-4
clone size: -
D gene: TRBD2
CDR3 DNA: TGTGCCAGCAGTTTGGGGGGGACCGTTAGAGCCGGGACCCAGTACTTC
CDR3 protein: CASSLGGTVRAGTQYF

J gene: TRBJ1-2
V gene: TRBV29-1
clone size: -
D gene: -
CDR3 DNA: TGCAGCGCTCCGGGACTGAGGGCTGGCTACACCTTC
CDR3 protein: CSAPGLRAGYTF

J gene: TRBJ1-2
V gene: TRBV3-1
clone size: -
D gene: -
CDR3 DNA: TGTGCCAGCAGCCAAGTTAGATCCGGGAGCTACACCTTC
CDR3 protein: CASSQVRSGSYTF